There are many counts of the clone carrying this TCR beta chain. The data derive from a study of identical twins. Trimming took off 3 bases at V and 1 base at J, with 12 bases between the two ends. The CDR3 loop spans 15 amino acids. CDR1 and CDR2 (germline): MDHEN, SYDVKM. Template switching created a universal primer site, and the cDNA included unique molecular identifiers. TCRdb used MiXCR to reprocess the 5' RACE reads, holding one entry per CDR3 protein. The sample yields some 900,000 distinct CDR3 sequences, 9% to 15% seen once. This sample also appeared in a second study, on yellow fever vaccine responses in identical twins. That paper adds: Twins showed a vaccine T cell response that reportedly seemed partly convergent, partly personalized.

Sequencing input: PBMCs. The clonotype comes from a woman in her late teens or twenties in good health. V gene TRBV28 combines with J gene TRBJ1-2; D possibly corresponds to TRBD1 (5 bases). DNA for the CDR3: TGTGCCAGCAGTTTGGTGAAGGGGAATAACTATGGCTACACCTTC. It encodes CASSLVKGNNYGYTF.